Here is one TCR beta chain with its context. Measured with immunoSEQ multiplex PCR; TCRdb has only the in-frame clones, and not every one. The profile shows 240,000 or so clones, roughly 87% of them singletons. Germline loops: CDR1 GTSNPN, CDR2 SVGIG (reference sequence). The CDR3 has 15 amino acids. Germline trimming cut 2 bases from V and 3 bases from J; bases unmatched to any gene: 5. The data were taken from a study of blood T cell repertoires in COVID-19. Looking at the study overall: Sample material is recorded as cDNA or gDNA derived from T cells, B-cell-depleted T cells, or PBMCs.

The chain links TRBV30 to TRBJ1-5; TRBD1 matches 9 bases. This TCR was sampled from a man aged 60 to 69 who had recovered from COVID-19. The sequenced sample consisted of peripheral blood. The CDR3, as DNA: TGTGCCTGGAGTACCGGGACAGGGTTCAATCAGCCCCAGCATTTT. Its translation: CAWSTGTGFNQPQHF. The whole variable domain, remainder taken from reference TRBV30 and TRBJ1-5, is SQTIHQWPATLVQPVGSPLSLECTVEGTSNPNLYWYRQAAGRGLQLLFYSVGIGQISSEVPQNLSASRPQDRQFILSSKKLLLSDSGFYLCAWSTGTGFNQPQHFGDGTRLSIL.